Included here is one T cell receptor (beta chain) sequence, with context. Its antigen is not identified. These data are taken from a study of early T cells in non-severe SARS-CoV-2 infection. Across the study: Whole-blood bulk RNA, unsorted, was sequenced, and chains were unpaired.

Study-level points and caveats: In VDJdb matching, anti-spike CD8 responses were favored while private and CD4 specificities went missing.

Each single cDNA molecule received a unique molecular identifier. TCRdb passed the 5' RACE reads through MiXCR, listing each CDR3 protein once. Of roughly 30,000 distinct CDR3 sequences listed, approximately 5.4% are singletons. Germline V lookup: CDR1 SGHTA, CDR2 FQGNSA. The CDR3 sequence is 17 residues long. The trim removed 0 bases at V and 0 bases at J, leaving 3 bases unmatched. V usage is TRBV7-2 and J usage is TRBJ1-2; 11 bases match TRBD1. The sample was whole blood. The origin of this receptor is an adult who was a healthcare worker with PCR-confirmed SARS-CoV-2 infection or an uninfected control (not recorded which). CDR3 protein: CASSLAGQGGSNYGYTF. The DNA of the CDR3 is TGTGCCAGCAGCTTAGCGGGACAGGGGGGATCTAACTATGGCTACACCTTC. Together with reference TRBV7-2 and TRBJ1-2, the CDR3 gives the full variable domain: GAGVSQSPSNKVTEKGKDVELRCDPISGHTALYWYRQSLGQGLEFLIYFQGNSAPDKSGLPSDRFSAERTGGSVSTLTIQRTQQEDSAVYLCASSLAGQGGSNYGYTFGSGTRLTVV.